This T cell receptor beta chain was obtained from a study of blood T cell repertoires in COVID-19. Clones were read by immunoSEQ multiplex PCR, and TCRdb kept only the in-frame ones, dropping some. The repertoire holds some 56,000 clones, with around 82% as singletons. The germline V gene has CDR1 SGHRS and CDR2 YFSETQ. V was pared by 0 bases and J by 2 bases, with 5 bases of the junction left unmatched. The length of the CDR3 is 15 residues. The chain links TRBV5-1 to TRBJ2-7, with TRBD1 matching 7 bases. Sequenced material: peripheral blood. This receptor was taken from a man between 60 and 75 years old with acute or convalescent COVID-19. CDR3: CASSLAPRGTYEQYF. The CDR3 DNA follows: TGCGCCAGCAGCTTGGCACCCAGGGGGACCTACGAGCAGTACTTC.